This note documents a single T cell receptor beta chain sequence. The antigen is not known. Using immunoSEQ multiplex PCR, the repertoire was profiled, and TCRdb retains in-frame clones only, with some absent. The table shows 75,000 to 100,000 clones, with 90% to 95% occurring only once. This specimen belongs to a study of OX40 agonist ivuxolimab in advanced cancers. Study in general: Ivuxolimab, which is an agonistic anti-OX40 (CD134) antibody, was administered to the patients.

The CDR3 is 12 residues long. The germline V gene encodes CDR1 MNHNS and CDR2 SASEGT. V was clipped by 5 bases and J by 3 bases, with 8 bases between them. Study conclusions and caveats: The CD4+ and CD8+ T cells in the blood had expanded clonally by week 6 at 0.1 to 3.0 mg/kg.

The specimen comprised CD4+ or CD8+ T cells sorted from blood, sampled in a trial of the OX40 agonist ivuxolimab. The V and J genes are TRBV6-1 and TRBJ2-7; D uncertain. The receptor was isolated from an adult with an advanced solid tumor such as melanoma, head and neck, liver or kidney cancer. CDR3 in amino acids: CASSTDIYEQYF. In DNA form, the CDR3 reads TGTGCCAGCAGTACTGACATCTACGAGCAGTACTTC.